Listed here are 3 T cell receptor beta chains from one sample, sequenced in a study of CD8 T cells in ankylosing spondylitis. Study-level points and caveats: Seemingly characteristic of ankylosing spondylitis blood was a TCR beta motif consisting of under 10 highly homologous variants.

These receptors' targets are unknown. TCRdb re-analysed the 5' RACE reads in MiXCR, keeping a single row per CDR3 protein. Of under 850,000 distinct CDR3 sequences listed, around a fifth are singletons. The sequenced sample was blood, either unsorted or a sorted T cell fraction (not recorded which). Receptor source: a male donor with ankylosing spondylitis.

The sample holds a few counts of this clonotype. The genes are TRBV27 and TRBJ2-2, with D perhaps assigned TRBD1 or TRBD2 (5 bases each). The V and J ends lost 8 bases and 6 bases respectively, with 19 bases between them. Germline loops: CDR1 MNHEY, CDR2 SMNVEV (reference sequence). This CDR3 region has 15 residues. The CDR3 protein is CASADNNRGAGELFF. The CDR3 nucleotides read TGTGCCAGCGCGGATAATAATCGAGGGGCCGGGGAGCTGTTTTTT.

This clonotype came up many times. The chain uses TRBV12-3 or TRBV12-4 and TRBJ2-3; D is possibly TRBD1 or TRBD2 (5 bases each). Trimming removed 3 bases from V and 5 bases from J, with 12 bases in between. The CDR3 loop spans 14 amino acids. CDR3 loop: CASSFREGQDTQYF. CDR3 DNA sequence: TGTGCCAGCAGTTTCCGGGAAGGACAAGATACGCAGTATTTT.

The V call is TRBV6-5, the J call TRBJ1-2; possibly TRBD1 for D (5 bases). V lost 0 bases and J lost 4, with 9 bases in between. CDR3 length: 14 residues. Germline V gene lookup returns CDR1 MNHEY and CDR2 SVGAGI. This CDR3 reads CASSYSKGPYGYTF. For the CDR3, the DNA is TGTGCCAGCAGTTACTCAAAGGGACCCTATGGCTACACCTTC.